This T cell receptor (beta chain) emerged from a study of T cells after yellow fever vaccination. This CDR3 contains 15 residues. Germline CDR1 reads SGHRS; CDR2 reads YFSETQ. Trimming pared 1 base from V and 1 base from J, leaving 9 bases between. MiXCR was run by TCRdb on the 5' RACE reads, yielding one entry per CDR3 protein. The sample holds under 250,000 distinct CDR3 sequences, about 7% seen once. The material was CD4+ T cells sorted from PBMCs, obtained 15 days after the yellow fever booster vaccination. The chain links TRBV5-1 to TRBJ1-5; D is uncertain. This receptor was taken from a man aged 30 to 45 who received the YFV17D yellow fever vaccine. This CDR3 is CASSLWGGSNQPQHF. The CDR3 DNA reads TGCGCCAGCAGCTTGTGGGGTGGGAGCAATCAGCCCCAGCATTTT.